This T cell receptor beta chain was captured in a study of blood T cell repertoires in COVID-19. Looking at the study overall: The United States, Italy and Spain provided the acute and convalescent COVID-19 samples.

Per the authors' pipeline: Amplification from reference gene primers served as the basis for estimated nucleated cell counts. The method was immunoSEQ multiplex PCR; TCRdb's version includes in-frame clones alone and lacks a portion of them. V, J and clone size are those of that table, while D and trimming were read from the DNA. The sample has 340,000 or so clones, 83% seen once; the top ten hold just under 3%. The ends were cut back, 5 bases at V and 6 bases at J, with 18 bases in the middle. Germline assignment: CDR1 SGHNT and CDR2 YYREEE (reference sequence). The CDR3 contains 15 residues. The clonotype originates from a young man with active or convalescent COVID-19. The chain employs TRBV5-4 and TRBJ2-1; maybe TRBD2 (6 bases). Sample: peripheral blood. The chain's CDR3 is CASSLPGLDINEQFF. As DNA, the CDR3 is TGTGCCAGCAGTTTACCGGGACTCGATATCAATGAGCAGTTCTTC.